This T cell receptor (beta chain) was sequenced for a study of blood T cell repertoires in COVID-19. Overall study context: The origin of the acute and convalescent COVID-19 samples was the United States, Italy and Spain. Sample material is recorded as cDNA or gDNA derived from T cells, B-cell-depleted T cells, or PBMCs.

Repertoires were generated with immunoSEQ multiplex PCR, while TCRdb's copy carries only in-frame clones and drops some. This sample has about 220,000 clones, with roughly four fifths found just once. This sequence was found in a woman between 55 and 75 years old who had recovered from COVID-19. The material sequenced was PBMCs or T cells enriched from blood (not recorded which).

In DNA, the CDR3 is TGTGCCGGGCGGACAGCGAACACCGGGGAGCTGTTTTTT. Amino acids: CAGRTANTGELFF. V gene TRBV19 combines with J gene TRBJ2-2, with D maybe TRBD1 (6 bases). V lost 11 bases to trimming and J lost 0 bases, with 10 bases between them. In germline, CDR1 is LNHDA, CDR2 SQIVND (reference sequence). The CDR3 runs 13 residues.